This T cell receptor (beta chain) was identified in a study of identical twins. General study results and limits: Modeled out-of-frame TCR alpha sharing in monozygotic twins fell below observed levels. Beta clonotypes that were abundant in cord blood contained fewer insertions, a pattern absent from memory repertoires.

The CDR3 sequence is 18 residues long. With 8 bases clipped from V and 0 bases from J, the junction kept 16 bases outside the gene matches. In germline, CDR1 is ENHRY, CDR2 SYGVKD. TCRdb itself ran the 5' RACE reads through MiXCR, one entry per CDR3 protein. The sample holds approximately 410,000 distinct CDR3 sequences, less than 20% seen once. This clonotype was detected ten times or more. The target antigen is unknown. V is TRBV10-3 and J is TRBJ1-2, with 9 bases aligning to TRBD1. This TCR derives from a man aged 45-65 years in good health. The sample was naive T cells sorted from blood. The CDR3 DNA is TGTGCCATCCTTGACGTCCAGGGACAGGGAGACTCTAACTATGGCTACACCTTC. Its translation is CAILDVQGQGDSNYGYTF.